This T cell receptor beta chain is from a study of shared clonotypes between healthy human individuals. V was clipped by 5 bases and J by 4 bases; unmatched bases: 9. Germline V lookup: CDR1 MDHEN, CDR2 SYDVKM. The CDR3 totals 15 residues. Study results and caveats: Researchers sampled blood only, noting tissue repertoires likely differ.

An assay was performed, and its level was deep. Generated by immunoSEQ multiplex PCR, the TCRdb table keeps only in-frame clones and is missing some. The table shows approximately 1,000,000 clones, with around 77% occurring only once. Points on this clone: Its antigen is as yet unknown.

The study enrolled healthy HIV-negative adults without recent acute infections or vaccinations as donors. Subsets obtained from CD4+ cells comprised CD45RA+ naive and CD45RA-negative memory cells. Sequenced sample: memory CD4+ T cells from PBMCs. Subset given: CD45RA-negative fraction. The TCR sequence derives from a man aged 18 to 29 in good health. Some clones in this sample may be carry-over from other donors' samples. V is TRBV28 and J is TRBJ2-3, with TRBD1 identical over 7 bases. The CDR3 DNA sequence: TGTGCCAGCAGTACAGGGACAGTTAAAGCAGATACGCAGTATTTT. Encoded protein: CASSTGTVKADTQYF.